This T cell receptor (beta chain) was sequenced in a study of blood T cell repertoires in COVID-19. Study as a whole: Researchers got acute and convalescent COVID-19 samples from the United States, Italy and Spain. Nucleic acid was either cDNA or gDNA, and it came from T cells, B-cell-depleted T cells, or PBMCs.

Original data processing: Amplification from reference gene primers served as the basis for estimated nucleated cell counts. Produced via immunoSEQ multiplex PCR; TCRdb's table is partial and in-frame only. V and J calls and clone size are those listed in that table; D and trimming were worked out from the DNA. This repertoire shows some 30,000 clones, approximately 84% found once; its top ten account for approximately 10%. The CDR3 has 15 amino acids. Looked up from germline, CDR1 is KGHSH and CDR2 is LQKENI. Deletions cut 4 bases from V and 7 bases from J, with 14 bases between. Sequenced input: peripheral blood. The rearrangement joins TRBV18 to TRBJ1-6; D gene unclear. The receptor was derived from a man at least 80 years old with active COVID-19. DNA for the CDR3: TGTGCCAGCTCACTTAGGGAGTCTGGCAATTCACCCCTCCACTTT. Amino acid sequence: CASSLRESGNSPLHF.